Below are 18 T cell receptor beta chains sequenced from a single sample in a study of cytomegalovirus exposure and HLA in healthy donors (dated by TCRdb to 2015 to 2018). Library construction relied on the immunoSEQ multiplex PCR assay. The multiplex PCR relied on a mix of 60 forward primers for TCR Vbeta segments and 13 reverse primers for TCR Jbeta segments. In its TCRdb copy, this immuneACCESS table keeps in-frame sequences only and misses some clones. Where compared with another copy, unresolved V genes explain less than half of these, and the others have no known cause. The sample table includes around 150,000 clones. In total, the top ten clones hold about 1.2% of the sample. The sample taken for sequencing was PBMCs. The receptors were gathered from a woman in her sixties or seventies in good health and CMV-seronegative.

For this clone: A read error may produce the germline difference seen at one junction end. The genes are TRBV6-1 and TRBJ1-2; D unclear. The CDR3 has 11 amino acids. Germline values: CDR1 MNHNS, CDR2 SASEGT. DNA for the CDR3: TGTGCCAGCGACGTAAACTACGCTTATTCCTTC. Translating it yields CASDVNYAYSF.

This chain connects TRBV27 to TRBJ1-1, with D maybe TRBD1 (5 bases). Trimming cost V 3 bases and J 1 base, with 9 bases left between them. Germline V lookup: CDR1 MNHEY, CDR2 SMNVEV (reference sequence). The length of the CDR3 is 14 residues. CDR3 bases: TGTGCCAGCAGTTTCGTGGGGGGGAACACTGAAGCTTTCTTT. Residues: CASSFVGGNTEAFF.

Comment on this clone: Different DNA sequences within this sample yield the same CDR3. The gene calls are TRBV6-5 and TRBJ1-5; 7 nucleotides agree with TRBD1. Unmatched junction bases numbered 4, after V lost 6 bases and J lost 5 bases. Per the germline V gene, CDR1 is MNHEY and CDR2 is SVGAGI. This CDR3 contains 13 residues. The CDR3 coding sequence is TGTGCCAGCAGCTACGACAGGGATCAGCCCCAGCATTTT. It specifies CASSYDRDQPQHF.

V usage is TRBV21-1 and J usage is TRBJ2-7; the tabulated D call, TRBD2, remains unverified against the DNA. TRBV21-1 is classified as a pseudogene. The CDR3 totals 16 residues. The CDR3 region has the DNA TGTGCCAGCAGCAAAAACGGGACTAGCGAACCGTACGAGCAGTACTTC. Its protein product is CASSKNGTSEPYEQYF.

The genes are TRBV12-5 and TRBJ1-1; no clear D. The length of the CDR3 is 13 residues. Between the trimmed V and J ends, which lost 3 bases and 4 bases, there was a span of 9 bases. Germline V gives CDR1 LGHNT, CDR2 FRNRAP. CDR3 nucleotides: TGTGCTAGTGGTTTTGACCGGGGCACTGAAGCTTTCTTT. Protein sequence: CASGFDRGTEAFF. The complete variable domain, with remaining parts taken from reference TRBV12-5 and TRBJ1-1, reads DARVTQTPRHKVTEMGQEVTMRCQPILGHNTVFWYRQTMMQGLELLAYFRNRAPLDDSGMPKDRFSAEMPDATLATLKIQPSEPRDSAVYFCASGFDRGTEAFFGQGTRLTVV.

The V and J genes are TRBV7-9 and TRBJ2-7; D is uncertain. V dropped 5 bases and J dropped 3 bases, with 11 bases sitting between them. This CDR3 is 13 amino acids long. Germline-derived CDR1 and CDR2 are SEHNR and FQNEAQ (reference sequence). CDR3 sequence (DNA): TGTGCCAGCAGCCTACCTTTGCTCTACGAGCAGTACTTC. This codes for CASSLPLLYEQYF.

The J gene is TRBJ2-7, the V gene TRBV7-2; perhaps TRBD2 as D (5 bases). Deletions cut 1 base from V and 7 bases from J, with 8 bases between. The CDR3 has 12 residues. CDR1 and CDR2 (germline): SGHTA, FQGNSA. In DNA, the CDR3 is TGTGCCAGCAGCTTAGTCGGACTGGAGCAGTACTTC. It specifies CASSLVGLEQYF.

CDR3: CASSGQGIGGNTIYF. CDR3 bases: TGTGCCAGCAGCGGACAGGGAATTGGAGGAAACACCATATATTTT. The chain employs TRBV9 and TRBJ1-3, with TRBD1 matching 7 bases. The CDR3 length is 15 residues. The V segment lost 3 bases and the J segment 4 bases; nucleotides outside the gene matches: 7. Per the germline V gene, CDR1 is SGDLS and CDR2 is YYNGEE.

The chain joins TRBV2 to TRBJ1-2; D possibly corresponds to TRBD1 (6 bases). The CDR3 length is 15 residues. V was cut by 8 bases and J by 4 bases, with 20 bases left in between. The germline V gene has CDR1 SNHLY and CDR2 FYNNEI. CDR3 DNA sequence: TGTGCCAGCTCTATCAGGGGATTCTCCCCCTATGGCTACACCTTC. It is translated as CASSIRGFSPYGYTF.

The chain links TRBV19 to TRBJ1-3, with D unresolved. V was cut by 7 bases and J by 4 bases, with 20 bases left in between. The CDR3 loop spans 16 amino acids. Germline V gene lookup returns CDR1 LNHDA and CDR2 SQIVND (reference sequence). This CDR3 reads CASMSPPGYQGNTIYF. CDR3 nucleotides: TGTGCCAGTATGTCCCCCCCAGGTTATCAAGGAAACACCATATATTTT.

The chain recombines TRBV4-1 with TRBJ2-5; 9 positions match TRBD1. The CDR3 runs 16 residues. The V gene's germline CDR1 is MGHRA and CDR2 YSYEKL. Germline trimming cut 2 bases from V and 1 base from J; bases unmatched to any gene: 5. The CDR3 nucleotides are TGCGCCAGCAGCCAACCGGGACAGGGACCCCAAGAGACCCAGTACTTC. Protein: CASSQPGQGPQETQYF.

The V and J genes are TRBV23-1 and TRBJ2-7; no clear D. TRBV23-1 is classed as an ORF, of uncertain function. This CDR3 spans 15 amino acids. V was clipped by 1 base and J by 0 bases, with 10 bases between them. The CDR3 DNA reads TGCGCCAGCAGTCAATGGTGTAACTACTCCTACGAGCAGTACTTC. Its protein is CASSQWCNYSYEQYF.

This chain joins TRBV7-6 and TRBJ1-1; 9 bases map to TRBD1. The length of the CDR3 is 14 residues. The V gene end was trimmed by 6 bases and the J gene end by 7 bases; junction bases not matched to a gene: 9. The germline V gene has CDR1 SGHVS and CDR2 FNYEAQ. CDR3 coding DNA: TGTGCCAGCAGTTTTACAGGGGGCAACGGTGAAGCTTTCTTT. Its protein product is CASSFTGGNGEAFF.

The CDR3 loop reads CASSINGAARSSAEAFF. In nucleotides, the CDR3 is TGTGCCAGTAGTATAAATGGGGCGGCCAGATCCTCTGCTGAAGCTTTCTTT. The rearrangement links TRBV19 to TRBJ1-1; D may be TRBD1 (5 bases). Trimming took off 2 bases at V and 6 bases at J, with 22 bases between the two ends. This CDR3 comprises 17 residues. Germline CDR1 reads LNHDA; CDR2 reads SQIVND (reference sequence). The full variable domain, in which reference TRBV19 and TRBJ1-1 provide the parts outside the CDR3, is DGGITQSPKYLFRKEGQNVTLSCEQNLNHDAMYWYRQDPGQGLRLIYYSQIVNDFQKGDIAEGYSVSREKKESFPLTVTSAQKNPTAFYLCASSINGAARSSAEAFFGQGTRLTVV.

The CDR3 coding sequence is TGCAGTGCCCCCGGGGGGGTCGAAGCTTTCTTT. It codes for CSAPGGVEAFF. The chain carries TRBV20-1 and TRBJ1-1, with D perhaps matching TRBD1 (5 bases). The CDR3 has 11 residues. V was pared by 6 bases and J by 8 bases, with 13 bases between. Germline values: CDR1 DFQATT, CDR2 SNEGSKA (reference sequence).

The chain has TRBV19 and TRBJ2-5, with 11 nucleotides matching TRBD1. CDR1 is LNHDA and CDR2 is SQIVND in the germline V gene (reference sequence). The CDR3 consists of 13 residues. J lost 9 bases, V lost 5 bases, and 5 bases had no gene match. The CDR3 nucleotides are TGTGCCAGTAGTGGACAGGGGGCTTGGGCCCAGTACTTC. Translated: CASSGQGAWAQYF.

V is TRBV7-8 and J is TRBJ1-2; 8 bases agree with TRBD1. The CDR3 spans 15 residues. With V trimmed by 1 base and J by 7 bases, 8 bases remained unmatched. The germline V gene encodes CDR1 SGHVS and CDR2 FQNEAQ. The CDR3 DNA reads TGTGCCAGCAGCTTAGAAGCAGGGGGCCTGGGTGGCTACACCTTC. Translation: CASSLEAGGLGGYTF.

The chain joins TRBV5-1 to TRBJ2-7, with 7 bases identical to TRBD2. CDR1 is SGHRS, CDR2 YFSETQ, per germline. The CDR3 has 14 amino acids. Trimming at V came to 5 bases and at J to 8 bases, leaving 13 bases not matched to a gene. The CDR3 DNA reads TGCGCCAGCAGTTTTGTGCTATCGGGGGGACAGCAGTACTTC. It yields the protein CASSFVLSGGQQYF.